The text below deals with one T cell receptor beta chain. The antigen is not known. The entry originates in a study of T cells after yellow fever vaccination. MiXCR, applied by TCRdb to the 5' RACE reads, yields one record per CDR3 protein. In the table there are some 300,000 distinct CDR3 sequences, 8.7% of which are singletons. V was clipped by 6 bases and J by 4 bases; unmatched bases: 6. There are 16 residues in the CDR3. The study, taken as a whole, reports: Among all clonotypes, a small share was observed in both CD4 and CD8 compartments.

The chain joins TRBV12-3 or TRBV12-4 to TRBJ2-3; 14 bases are shared with TRBD2. The sample was CD4+ T cells sorted from PBMCs, taken 5 days after the yellow fever booster vaccination. This clonotype was obtained from a man between 18 and 29 years old who received the YFV17D yellow fever vaccine. In nucleotides, the CDR3 is TGTGCCAGCAGCCCAAGACTAGCGGGGGGGCCAGATACGCAGTATTTT. It codes for CASSPRLAGGPDTQYF.